The 3 T cell receptor beta chains below were found in one sample sequenced in a study of technical replicates of blood from a few donors. Measured with immunoSEQ multiplex PCR; TCRdb has only the in-frame clones, and not every one. Of under 85,000 clones listed, more than 85% are singletons. Source material: T cells isolated from PBMCs. These receptors came from a human donor in good health. Some clones in this sample may be carry-over from other donors' samples.

The J gene is TRBJ1-3, the V gene TRBV9; D is ambiguous. CDR1 and CDR2 (germline): SGDLS, YYNGEE. The V end was cut by 3 bases, the J end by 4 bases, with 5 bases between. The CDR3 spans 12 residues. CDR3 protein: CASSDKGNTIYF. In nucleotides, the CDR3 is TGTGCCAGCAGCGATAAAGGAAACACCATATATTTT.

The chain employs TRBV4-1 and TRBJ2-2, with 7 bases that match TRBD2. The J segment lost 5 bases and the V segment lost 4 bases, leaving 10 bases of the junction unmatched. From germline, CDR1 is MGHRA and CDR2 YSYEKL. This CDR3 spans 16 amino acids. For the CDR3, the DNA is TGCGCCAGCAGCCTCCGGACGGGAGGACAAACCGGGGAGCTGTTTTTT. Its translation is CASSLRTGGQTGELFF.

This clone was observed a few times. The chain has TRBV19 and TRBJ2-2; TRBD2 might be the D (5 bases). Per the germline V gene, CDR1 is LNHDA and CDR2 is SQIVND (reference sequence). The CDR3 is 15 residues long. Deletions cut 5 bases from V and 10 bases from J, with 20 bases between. CDR3 DNA sequence: TGTGCCAGTAGTCGGATTACAGCGGTCCCCGAGGAGCTGTTTTTT. Its protein is CASSRITAVPEELFF.